This T cell receptor (beta chain) stems from a study of molecular identifiers for immune sequencing clone quantification. The CDR3 totals 14 residues. After removal of 0 bases from V and 6 bases from J, the junction contained 1 base not matched to a gene. The germline gives CDR1 DFQATT, CDR2 SNEGSKA (reference sequence). Listed TCR primers and previously described methods were used for bulk TCR libraries. Each CDR3 protein is one row after TCRdb ran MiXCR on the PCR reads. The sample records approximately 630,000 distinct CDR3 sequences, around 25% being singletons. This clonotype appeared a few times.

The rearrangement joins TRBV20-1 to TRBJ2-4; 11 nucleotides agree with TRBD2. This clonotype was sampled from a human donor in good health. Some libraries in this study had Jurkat cell RNA spiked in. The sequencing input was naive CD8+ T cells from blood, with Jurkat cell RNA spiked in. Subset of the sample: FACS-sorted CD8+CD4-CCR7+CD45RA+ naive T cells. CDR3 nucleotides: TGCAGTGCTAGAGATGGGACTAGCGGAAACATTCAGTACTTC. Translated: CSARDGTSGNIQYF.